What follows are 13 T cell receptor beta chains derived from one specimen sequenced in a study of T cells in Graves' hyperthyroidism and ophthalmopathy. It was RNA transcripts that yielded the amplified TCR beta CDR3 regions. RT-PCR in the first round (using the HTBI primer set) targeted the TCR CDR3. Each CDR3 protein gets one entry after TCRdb re-called the multiplex PCR reads with MiXCR. Of around 580,000 distinct CDR3 sequences listed, just over 45% were seen once; the top ten hold about 8.3%. Sample: peripheral blood or thyroid tissue (not recorded which). The receptor set was obtained from a woman under 30 with Graves' hyperthyroidism.

This chain uses TRBV9 with TRBJ2-3; D uncertain. This CDR3 spans 13 amino acids. CDR1 SGDLS and CDR2 YYNGEE come from the germline V gene. V lost 6 bases and J lost 2, with 10 bases in between. This chain's CDR3 is CASNHRSTDTQYF. DNA for the CDR3: TGTGCCAGCAACCACCGATCCACAGATACGCAGTATTTT.

The chain uses TRBV6-5 and TRBJ2-7; 9 bases match TRBD1. CDR3 size: 16 residues. V lost 0 bases to trimming and J lost 2 bases; unmatched junction nucleotides: 5. In germline, CDR1 is MNHEY, CDR2 SVGAGI. In DNA, the CDR3 is TGTGCCAGCAGTTACTCGAATTGGGACAGGGCCTACGAGCAGTACTTC. Its protein product is CASSYSNWDRAYEQYF.

The V and J genes are TRBV29-1 and TRBJ1-5; possible D gene TRBD1, 5 bases. V lost 4 bases to trimming and J lost 0 bases, with 10 bases between them. CDR3 size: 14 residues. Looked up from germline, CDR1 is SQVTM and CDR2 is ANQGSEA. The CDR3 sequence: CSVADNYSNQPQHF. In DNA, the CDR3 is TGCAGCGTTGCGGACAATTATAGCAATCAGCCCCAGCATTTT.

In this sample, this clonotype turned up once. As the CDR3 is not closed by the conserved phenylalanine or tryptophan, this likely results from a read error. This chain connects TRBV4-1 to TRBJ2-7, with 11 bases that match TRBD2. This CDR3 region has 15 residues. CDR1 and CDR2 from the germline V gene are MGHRA and YSYEKL. The V gene end was trimmed by 1 base and the J gene end by 7 bases; junction bases not matched to a gene: 6. The CDR3 loop is CASSQGPSGRYEQYL. In DNA, the CDR3 is TGCGCCAGCAGCCAAGGACCTAGCGGGAGGTATGAGCAGTACCTC.

J is TRBJ1-3 and V is TRBV29-1, with TRBD1 matching over 10 bases. CDR1 SQVTM and CDR2 ANQGSEA come from the germline V gene. V lost 5 bases and J lost 7; bases outside the gene matches: 2. There are 12 residues in the CDR3. The CDR3 sequence is CSVRGQGNTIYF. The CDR3 nucleotides read TGCAGCGTTCGGGGACAGGGGAACACCATATATTTT.

This clonotype was counted ten times or more. The chain joins TRBV5-1 to TRBJ2-5; the match to TRBD2 covers 11 bases. The length of the CDR3 is 15 residues. J gave up 5 bases and V 1 base, and 4 bases lay outside the gene matches. Germline V gives CDR1 SGHRS, CDR2 YFSETQ. The CDR3 loop is CASSLPSGRMETQYF. The CDR3, as DNA: TGCGCCAGCAGCTTGCCTAGCGGGAGGATGGAGACCCAGTACTTC.

This chain links TRBV2 with TRBJ2-7, with a possible D match to TRBD1 (6 bases). The CDR3 covers 13 residues. Germline loops: CDR1 SNHLY, CDR2 FYNNEI. DNA of the CDR3: TGTGCTAGAGAACCGGGACACGGCTACGAGCAGTACTTC. It specifies CAREPGHGYEQYF.

The genes are TRBV6-5 and TRBJ1-5, with no clear D. This CDR3 is built from 13 residues. The V gene lost 9 bases and the J gene lost 1 base, with 10 bases spanning the gap. Germline lookup yields CDR1 MNHEY and CDR2 SVGAGI. The CDR3 sequence: CASGYGSNQPQHF. CDR3 nucleotide sequence: TGTGCCAGTGGTTACGGGAGCAATCAGCCCCAGCATTTT.

This clonotype showed up many times. The V and J genes are TRBV5-1 and TRBJ1-2; a possible D gene is TRBD1 (5 bases). Per the germline V gene, CDR1 is SGHRS and CDR2 is YFSETQ. The CDR3 is 15 residues long. V shed 4 bases and J shed 3 bases, with 16 bases lying between them. This CDR3 reads CASSPRQKVDYGYTF. The CDR3 bases are TGCGCCAGCAGCCCGAGACAGAAAGTGGACTATGGCTACACCTTC.

This clonotype was recorded many times. The rearrangement uses TRBV19 and TRBJ1-1; no clear D. The CDR3 covers 15 residues. In germline, CDR1 is LNHDA, CDR2 SQIVND (reference sequence). The germline V and J ends were trimmed by 7 bases and 4 bases, with 19 bases remaining between them. In DNA, the CDR3 is TGTGCCAGTACCCAAGGAAGGAGTATGGCCACTGAAGCTTTCTTT. Translated, it gives CASTQGRSMATEAFF.

This clonotype was found once. The CDR3 does not end in the conserved phenylalanine or tryptophan, so this is likely a read error. The DNA is omitted, as the CDR3 cannot be located on it reliably, and the CDR3 follows TCRdb's listing. The chain combines TRBV20-1 with TRBJ2-2; the DNA was not compared with TRBD1, the D call given in the table. Germline values: CDR1 DFQATT, CDR2 SNEGSKA (reference sequence). The CDR3 length equals 8 residues, ends included. The chain's CDR3 is CSARMNRV.

This clonotype was counted between two and nine times. The gene calls are TRBV7-9 and TRBJ2-7, with D hard to call. In germline, CDR1 is SEHNR, CDR2 FQNEAQ (reference sequence). This CDR3 is built from 16 residues. The V and J ends lost 1 base and 0 bases respectively, with 13 bases between them. CDR3 bases: TGTGCCAGCAGCTTAGTTTCGCGGACGAGCTCCTACGAGCAGTACTTC. Translated, it gives CASSLVSRTSSYEQYF. The full variable domain, in which reference TRBV7-9 and TRBJ2-7 provide the parts outside the CDR3, is DTGVSQNPRHKITKRGQNVTFRCDPISEHNRLYWYRQTLGQGPEFLTYFQNEAQLEKSRLLSDRFSAERPKGSFSTLEIQRTEQGDSAMYLCASSLVSRTSSYEQYFGPGTRLTVT.

In this sample, this clonotype turned up a few times. The chain links TRBV20-1 to TRBJ2-2; no definite D call. This CDR3 region has 16 residues. Germline CDR1 reads DFQATT; CDR2 reads SNEGSKA (reference sequence). V shed 3 bases and J shed 4 bases, with 18 bases lying between them. The DNA of the CDR3 is TGCAGTGCTAGTATCGGATTCCCTAGTATCACCGGGGAGCTGTTTTTT. It is translated as CSASIGFPSITGELFF.